This T cell receptor (beta chain) was captured by sequencing in a study of blood T cell repertoires in COVID-19. Study-level information: Nucleic acid was either cDNA or gDNA, and it came from T cells, B-cell-depleted T cells, or PBMCs.

Germline V CDR1 and CDR2: SSHAT, FNYEAQ (reference sequence). The CDR3 sequence is 16 residues long. The ends lost 0 bases at V and 6 bases at J; junction bases unmatched: 11. This clone was detected once. Some clones are missing from TCRdb's copy, which holds only in-frame ones; the method was immunoSEQ multiplex PCR. The sample carries over 45,000 clones, roughly 78% recorded once. The rearrangement uses TRBV7-7 and TRBJ2-7, with 7 bases that match TRBD2. The receptor was derived from an elderly woman with acute or convalescent COVID-19. Sequenced input: peripheral blood. The CDR3 loop is CASSLAPGGVGGEQYF. The CDR3 nucleotides read TGTGCCAGCAGCTTAGCGCCGGGGGGAGTTGGGGGCGAGCAGTACTTC. Based on the CDR3 plus reference TRBV7-7 and TRBJ2-7, the full variable domain is GAGVSQSPRYKVTKRGQDVTLRCDPISSHATLYWYQQALGQGPEFLTYFNYEAQPDKSGLPSDRFSAERPEGSISTLTIQRTEQRDSAMYRCASSLAPGGVGGEQYFGPGTRLTVT.